The subject of this entry is one T cell receptor (beta chain). The data belong to a study of shared T cell receptors in the human thymus. The protocol was immunoSEQ multiplex PCR, while the TCRdb copy is restricted to in-frame clones and leaves out a portion. The sample lists hundreds of thousands of clones, about 89% seen once, with roughly 0.0089% in the top ten. The CDR3 runs to 13 residues. Germline CDR1 reads MDHEN; CDR2 reads SYDVKM. Trimming at V came to 11 bases and at J to 5 bases, leaving 9 bases not matched to a gene. This sample was shared with a second study, whose subject was human thymus T cells.

Sequenced material: thymocytes. The clonotype was recovered from a boy younger than two with a congenital heart defect. The V gene is TRBV28, the J gene TRBJ2-1; 7 nucleotides agree with TRBD2. This chain's CDR3 is CAGQRAGHNEQFF. The DNA of the CDR3 is TGTGCCGGCCAAAGAGCGGGGCACAATGAGCAGTTCTTC.